Listed below are T cell receptor beta chains from one sample, sequenced in a study of T cell responses to AZD1222 COVID-19 vaccine. Only in-frame clones appear in the TCRdb table, and some are missing; sequencing was by immunoSEQ multiplex PCR. The table has roughly 72,000 clones, less than 85% seen once; the top ten hold just over 20%. This specimen was peripheral blood, taken on day 0 of AZD1222 vaccination. These TCRs come from an adult in good health. CDR3s include the opening cysteine and the closing phenylalanine or tryptophan. Only some rows state a clone size, as once, few, many or a class for expanded clones.

clone_size: .; v_call: TRBV18; cdr3_aa: CASSTVAGAYEQYF
clone_size: .; v_call: TRBV7-3; cdr3_aa: CASSSHYTGELFF
clone_size: .; v_call: TRBV25-1; cdr3_aa: CASRGTGQTEAFF
clone_size: .; v_call: TRBV5-1; cdr3_aa: CASSSQTSSETQYF
clone_size: .; v_call: TRBV11-2; cdr3_aa: CASSLVQSNEKLFF
clone_size: .; v_call: TRBV20-1; cdr3_aa: CSADRDTQYF
clone_size: .; v_call: TRBV7-2; cdr3_aa: CASSPTVGVDIQYF
clone_size: few; v_call: TRBV3-1/TRBV3-2; cdr3_aa: CASSQDLRGGAFF
clone_size: .; v_call: TRBV6-5; cdr3_aa: CATRRNTDTQYF
clone_size: .; v_call: TRBV5-6; cdr3_aa: CASSLWGQLHYGYTF
clone_size: .; v_call: TRBV7-9; cdr3_aa: CASSHPDRPNEQFF
clone_size: .; v_call: TRBV7-9; cdr3_aa: CASRTGLYNEQFF
clone_size: .; v_call: TRBV7-9; cdr3_aa: CASSLDSGGYGYTF
clone_size: .; v_call: TRBV4-1; cdr3_aa: CASSRFKGQPQHF
clone_size: .; v_call: TRBV11-2; cdr3_aa: CASSTRGGNNEQFF
clone_size: .; v_call: TRBV5-1; cdr3_aa: CASSLAPGQGEKLFF
clone_size: .; v_call: TRBV24-1; cdr3_aa: CATSDFSGSHYTF
clone_size: .; v_call: TRBV2; cdr3_aa: CASSERLAGAYNEQFF
clone_size: .; v_call: TRBV19; cdr3_aa: CASKTTGAPSEQFF
clone_size: .; v_call: TRBV5-6; cdr3_aa: CASTLTGGAGELFF
clone_size: once; v_call: TRBV6-5; cdr3_aa: CASSYSTGLNEKLFF
clone_size: .; v_call: TRBV6-2/TRBV6-3; cdr3_aa: CASSYLQGRTEQYF
clone_size: .; v_call: TRBV5-4; cdr3_aa: CASSTGGDGEKLFF
clone_size: .; v_call: TRBV6-5; cdr3_aa: CAGGEAWNTEAFF
clone_size: .; v_call: TRBV5-1; cdr3_aa: CASSATGANTGELFF
clone_size: once; v_call: TRBV5-6; cdr3_aa: CASSLERLAYGYTF
clone_size: .; v_call: TRBV5-4; cdr3_aa: CASSPEPRTGPTF
clone_size: .; v_call: TRBV6-5; cdr3_aa: CASRFTQAQGYTF
clone_size: .; v_call: TRBV7-9; cdr3_aa: CASSDMGIADTQYF
clone_size: .; v_call: TRBV2; cdr3_aa: CASSEALLVSDTQYF
clone_size: .; v_call: TRBV4-1; cdr3_aa: CASSPYAGGKNIQYF
clone_size: .; v_call: TRBV5-5; cdr3_aa: CASSRQGFGYTF
clone_size: many; v_call: TRBV7-9; cdr3_aa: CASSPPGANYGYTF
clone_size: .; v_call: TRBV2; cdr3_aa: CASSATGLEQYF
clone_size: once; v_call: TRBV24-1; cdr3_aa: CATSDLNDEQYF
clone_size: .; v_call: TRBV3-1/TRBV3-2; cdr3_aa: CASSHGQGSNTGELFF
clone_size: .; v_call: TRBV7-2; cdr3_aa: CASTEDGGRSEQYF
clone_size: .; v_call: TRBV19; cdr3_aa: CASSMQGINGYTF
clone_size: .; v_call: TRBV9; cdr3_aa: CASSVVGSTDTQYF
clone_size: .; v_call: TRBV24-1; cdr3_aa: CATSDGGEKLFF
clone_size: .; v_call: TRBV5-5; cdr3_aa: CASSLRTSGAPSYEQYF
clone_size: .; v_call: TRBV19; cdr3_aa: CASKGDGVPGNEQFF
clone_size: .; v_call: TRBV19; cdr3_aa: CASSIMGTTGEAFF
clone_size: .; v_call: TRBV29-1; cdr3_aa: CSVRQGAGETQYF
clone_size: .; v_call: TRBV15; cdr3_aa: CATSGGQGYYGEKLFF
clone_size: .; v_call: TRBV9; cdr3_aa: CASSVVGQWGEQFF
clone_size: .; v_call: TRBV11-2; cdr3_aa: CASTHSLAGVYNEQFF
clone_size: .; v_call: TRBV10-2; cdr3_aa: CASSDQTGVGGYTF
clone_size: .; v_call: TRBV10-3; cdr3_aa: CAIKPGLENSPLHF
clone_size: once; v_call: TRBV2; cdr3_aa: CASSEEWTSGAKNIQYF
clone_size: few; v_call: TRBV7-2; cdr3_aa: CASSLDATSGRIFKKTQYF
clone_size: .; v_call: TRBV9; cdr3_aa: CASSANGLSGNTIYF
clone_size: .; v_call: TRBV7-9; cdr3_aa: CASSLDRVTEAFF
clone_size: .; v_call: TRBV12-3/TRBV12-4; cdr3_aa: CASSLDHYGYTF
clone_size: .; v_call: TRBV7-7; cdr3_aa: CASSQRTDGELFF